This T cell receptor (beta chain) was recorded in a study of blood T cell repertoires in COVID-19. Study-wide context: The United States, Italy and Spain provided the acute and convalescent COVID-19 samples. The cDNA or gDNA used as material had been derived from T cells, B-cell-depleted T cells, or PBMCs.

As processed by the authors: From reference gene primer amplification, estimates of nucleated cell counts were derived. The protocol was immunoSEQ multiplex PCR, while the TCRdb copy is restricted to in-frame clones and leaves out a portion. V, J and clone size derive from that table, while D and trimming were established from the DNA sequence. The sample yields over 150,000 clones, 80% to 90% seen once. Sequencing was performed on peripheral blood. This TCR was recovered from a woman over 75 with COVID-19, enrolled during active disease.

This CDR3 reads CATSRDPMTGTDTQYF. CDR3 DNA sequence: TGTGCCACCAGCAGAGATCCAATGACAGGCACAGATACGCAGTATTTT. The chain links TRBV15 to TRBJ2-3; D might be TRBD1 (5 bases). The CDR3 runs to 16 residues. Germline V gene sequence: CDR1 LNHNV, CDR2 YYDKDF (reference sequence). The V end lost 0 bases, the J end lost 1 base, and 11 bases lay between the germline ends.